This T cell receptor (beta chain) stems from a study of blood T cell repertoires in COVID-19. This CDR3 has 17 residues. Per germline, CDR1 SGHNT and CDR2 YYREEE (reference sequence). Trimming took 0 bases from V and 0 from J, leaving 13 bases between them. Profiling relied on immunoSEQ multiplex PCR, and the TCRdb table lists in-frame clones only, not all of them. The sample lists about 150,000 clones; over 70% were seen once. This TCR derives from a man aged 60 to 75 with acute or convalescent COVID-19. This chain links TRBV5-4 with TRBJ2-1; perhaps TRBD2 as D (5 bases). Material: peripheral blood. CDR3 in amino acids: CASSLATRTSSYNEQFF. The CDR3 bases are TGTGCCAGCAGCTTGGCCACAAGGACTTCCTCCTACAATGAGCAGTTCTTC.